These 3 T cell receptor beta chains came from one sample sequenced in a study of blood T cell repertoires in COVID-19 (dated by TCRdb to the early 2020s). Library generation was performed with the immunoSEQ multiplex PCR assay. TCRdb took this table from immuneACCESS and kept in-frame rearrangements with V and J called. Such tables lack part of the clones; where checked against another copy, unresolved V genes explain under half of the gap, and the rest is unexplained. This sample comprises approximately 92,000 clones, about 86% of them detected only once. Over 10% of the sample comes from the top ten. The sample was peripheral blood. The receptors originated from a woman in her sixties in a cohort sampled during active or convalescent COVID-19.

As for this clone: The CDR3 carries no conserved terminal phenylalanine or tryptophan, so it likely arises from a read error. Because the CDR3's place on the DNA is in doubt, the DNA is left out and the CDR3 is given as listed by TCRdb. The gene calls are TRBV24-1 and TRBJ1-3. 18 amino acids form the CDR3, both terminal residues included. Germline V CDR1 and CDR2: KGHDR, SFDVKD. CDR3 protein: CAATTPGKWTWLWKHHIP.

The chain carries TRBV9 and TRBJ1-3; D remains unclear. CDR1 and CDR2 from the germline V gene are SGDLS and YYNGEE. V was pared by 3 bases and J by 0 bases, with 10 bases between. This CDR3 spans 15 amino acids. The CDR3 DNA reads as TGTGCCAGCAGCGGAGGGAGGTCCTCTGGAAACACCATATATTTT. Its protein is CASSGGRSSGNTIYF.

This sequence joins TRBV3-1 (or the pseudogene TRBV3-2) and TRBJ1-4; TRBD1 matches at 7 bases. Germline trimming cut 4 bases from V and 8 bases from J; bases unmatched to any gene: 4. The CDR3 has 13 amino acids. Germline values: CDR1 LGHDT, CDR2 YNNKEL (reference sequence). CDR3 amino acids: CASSRAGGEKLFF. CDR3 in DNA: TGTGCCAGCAGCCGCGCAGGGGGGGAAAAACTGTTTTTT.